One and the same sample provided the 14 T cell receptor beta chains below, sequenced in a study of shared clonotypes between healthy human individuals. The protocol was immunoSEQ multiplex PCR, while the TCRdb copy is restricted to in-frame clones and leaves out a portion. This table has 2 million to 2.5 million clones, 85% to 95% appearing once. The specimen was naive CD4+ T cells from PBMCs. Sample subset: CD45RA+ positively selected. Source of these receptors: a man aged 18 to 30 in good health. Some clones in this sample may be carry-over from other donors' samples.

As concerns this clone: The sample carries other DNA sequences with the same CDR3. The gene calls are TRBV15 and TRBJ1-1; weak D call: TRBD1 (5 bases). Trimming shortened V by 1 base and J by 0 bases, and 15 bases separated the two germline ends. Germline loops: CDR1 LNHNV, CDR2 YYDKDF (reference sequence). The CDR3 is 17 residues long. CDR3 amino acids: CATSRGGAEGLNTEAFF. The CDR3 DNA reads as TGTGCCACCAGCAGAGGCGGGGCGGAGGGTTTGAACACTGAAGCTTTCTTT. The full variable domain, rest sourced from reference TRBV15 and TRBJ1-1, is DAMVIQNPRYQVTQFGKPVTLSCSQTLNHNVMYWYQQKSSQAPKLLFHYYDKDFNNEADTPDNFQSRRPNTSFCFLDIRSPGLGDTAMYLCATSRGGAEGLNTEAFFGQGTRLTVV.

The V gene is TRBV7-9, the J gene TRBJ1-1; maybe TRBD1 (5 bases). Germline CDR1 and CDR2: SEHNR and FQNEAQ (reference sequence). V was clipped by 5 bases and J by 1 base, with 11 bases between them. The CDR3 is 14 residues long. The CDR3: CASSQAQANTEAFF. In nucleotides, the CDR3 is TGTGCCAGCAGCCAAGCACAGGCGAACACTGAAGCTTTCTTT.

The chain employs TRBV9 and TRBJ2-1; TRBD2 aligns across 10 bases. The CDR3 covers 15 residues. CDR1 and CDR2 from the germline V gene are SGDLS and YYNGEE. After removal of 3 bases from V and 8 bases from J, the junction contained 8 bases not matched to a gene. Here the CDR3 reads CASSALAGSVYEQFF. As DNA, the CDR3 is TGTGCCAGCAGCGCACTAGCGGGAAGCGTCTATGAGCAGTTCTTC.

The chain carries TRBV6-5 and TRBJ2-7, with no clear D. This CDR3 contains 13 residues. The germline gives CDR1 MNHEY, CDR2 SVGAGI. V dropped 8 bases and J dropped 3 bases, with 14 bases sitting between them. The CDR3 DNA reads TGTGCCAGCGGCCTTCATGGAAACTACGAGCAGTACTTC. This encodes CASGLHGNYEQYF.

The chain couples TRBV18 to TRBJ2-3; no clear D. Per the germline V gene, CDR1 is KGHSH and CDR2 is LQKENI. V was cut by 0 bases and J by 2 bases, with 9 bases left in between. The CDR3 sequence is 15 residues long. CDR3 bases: TGTGCCAGCTCACCACCGAACCTGTCCACAGATACGCAGTATTTT. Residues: CASSPPNLSTDTQYF.

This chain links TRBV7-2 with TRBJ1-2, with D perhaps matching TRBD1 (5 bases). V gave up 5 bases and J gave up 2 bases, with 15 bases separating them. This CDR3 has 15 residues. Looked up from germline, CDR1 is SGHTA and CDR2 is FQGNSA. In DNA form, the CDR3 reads TGTGCCAGCAGCCGGGGGGGTGGCGGCAACTATGGCTACACCTTC. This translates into CASSRGGGGNYGYTF.

The CDR3 DNA reads as TGTGCCAGCAGCTTAGGGCTTAGTGGGGATGAGCAGTTCTTC. This translates into CASSLGLSGDEQFF. The chain has TRBV11-1 and TRBJ2-1; D unresolved. The CDR3 loop spans 14 amino acids. Germline CDR1 and CDR2: SGHAT and FQDESV (reference sequence). V dropped 1 base and J dropped 8 bases, with 12 bases sitting between them. The whole variable domain, remainder taken from reference TRBV11-1 and TRBJ2-1, is EAEVAQSPRYKITEKSQAVAFWCDPISGHATLYWYRQILGQGPELLVQFQDESVVDDSQLPKDRFSAERLKGVDSTLKIQPAELGDSAMYLCASSLGLSGDEQFFGPGTRLTVL.

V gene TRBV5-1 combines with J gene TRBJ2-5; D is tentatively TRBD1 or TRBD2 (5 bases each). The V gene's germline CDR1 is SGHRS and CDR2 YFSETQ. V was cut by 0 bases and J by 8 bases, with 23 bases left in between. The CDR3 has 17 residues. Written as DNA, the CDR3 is TGCGCCAGCAGCTTGGCAGGTTTGGGACCCCCTCGGGAAACCCAGTACTTC. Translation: CASSLAGLGPPRETQYF.

The CDR3 DNA follows: TGTGCCAGCAGCGTAGGGCTAGCGGGAGGGCCAGATACGCAGTATTTT. Its protein is CASSVGLAGGPDTQYF. The rearrangement links TRBV9 to TRBJ2-3; 12 positions match TRBD2. Germline trimming cut 0 bases from V and 4 bases from J; bases unmatched to any gene: 3. CDR3 length equals 16 residues. Germline V CDR1 and CDR2: SGDLS, YYNGEE.

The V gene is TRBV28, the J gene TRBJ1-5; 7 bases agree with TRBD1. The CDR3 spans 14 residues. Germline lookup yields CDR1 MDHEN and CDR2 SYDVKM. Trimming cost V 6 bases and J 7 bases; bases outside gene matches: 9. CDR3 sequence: CASRSGQSRQPQHF. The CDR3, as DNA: TGTGCCAGCAGATCGGGACAGTCAAGACAGCCCCAGCATTTT.

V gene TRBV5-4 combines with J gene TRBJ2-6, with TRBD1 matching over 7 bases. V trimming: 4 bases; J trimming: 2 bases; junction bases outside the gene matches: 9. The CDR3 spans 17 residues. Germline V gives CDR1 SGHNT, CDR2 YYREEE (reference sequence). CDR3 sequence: CASSQPPRGTGANVLTF. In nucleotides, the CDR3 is TGTGCCAGCAGCCAGCCCCCCAGGGGGACTGGGGCCAACGTCCTGACTTTC.

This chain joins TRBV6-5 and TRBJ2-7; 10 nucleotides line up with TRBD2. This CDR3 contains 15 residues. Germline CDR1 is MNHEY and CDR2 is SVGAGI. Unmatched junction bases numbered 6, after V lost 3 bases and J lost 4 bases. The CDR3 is CASSYRTSGMYEQYF. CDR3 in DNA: TGTGCCAGCAGTTATAGAACTAGCGGGATGTACGAGCAGTACTTC.

CDR3 DNA: TGTGCCAGCAGTGAATCGTTTCGGTTGGCGGGAGAAGAGACCCAGTACTTC. Translating it yields CASSESFRLAGEETQYF. The chain recombines TRBV2 with TRBJ2-5; 7 positions match TRBD2. Germline V lookup: CDR1 SNHLY, CDR2 FYNNEI. V was pared by 2 bases and J by 3 bases, with 12 bases of the junction left unmatched. This CDR3 has 17 residues.

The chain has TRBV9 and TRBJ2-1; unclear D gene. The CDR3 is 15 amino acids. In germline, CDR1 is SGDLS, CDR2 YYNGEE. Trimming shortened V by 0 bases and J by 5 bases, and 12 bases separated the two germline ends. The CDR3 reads CASSVGFRNDNEQFF. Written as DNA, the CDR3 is TGTGCCAGCAGCGTAGGGTTTCGAAATGACAATGAGCAGTTCTTC.